This is a list of T cell receptor beta chains from one sample in a study of OX40 agonist ivuxolimab in advanced cancers. Some clones are missing from TCRdb's copy, which holds only in-frame ones; the method was immunoSEQ multiplex PCR. The table lists more than 70,000 clones, roughly nine tenths of them singletons. This material consisted of CD4+ or CD8+ T cells sorted from blood, taken in a trial of the OX40 agonist ivuxolimab. The receptors originated from an adult with an advanced solid tumor such as melanoma, head and neck, liver or kidney cancer. Each CDR3 is given with its conserved first and last residue. Each record gives: CDR3 protein, J gene, CDR3 length, V gene.

CDR3 protein: CASKIAPYDEQFF
J gene: TRBJ2-1
CDR3 length: 13
V gene: TRBV5-1

CDR3 protein: CSTTGHRGETQYF
J gene: TRBJ2-5
CDR3 length: 13
V gene: TRBV29-1

CDR3 protein: CASSSGTLVSYNEQFF
J gene: TRBJ2-1
CDR3 length: 16
V gene: TRBV28

CDR3 protein: CASSTGTVSYEQYF
J gene: TRBJ2-7
CDR3 length: 14
V gene: TRBV7-2

CDR3 protein: CASSLEAGAGTQYF
J gene: TRBJ2-5
CDR3 length: 14
V gene: TRBV2

CDR3 protein: CASSLEGNYGYTF
J gene: TRBJ1-2
CDR3 length: 13
V gene: TRBV7-9

CDR3 protein: CASSIPSGRALGSGANVLTF
J gene: TRBJ2-6
CDR3 length: 20
V gene: TRBV19

CDR3 protein: CASSLTDSTTDTQYF
J gene: TRBJ2-3
CDR3 length: 15
V gene: TRBV5-1

CDR3 protein: CASSRLSGSWGETQYF
J gene: TRBJ2-5
CDR3 length: 16
V gene: TRBV28

CDR3 protein: CASSLSSTGADTQYF
J gene: TRBJ2-3
CDR3 length: 15
V gene: TRBV7-2

CDR3 protein: CASPPLRLAKNIQYF
J gene: TRBJ2-4
CDR3 length: 15
V gene: TRBV19

CDR3 protein: CATSRGQREVHNEQFF
J gene: TRBJ2-1
CDR3 length: 16
V gene: TRBV15

CDR3 protein: CSVEGGGPSAEQYF
J gene: TRBJ2-7
CDR3 length: 14
V gene: TRBV29-1

CDR3 protein: CASSPTGSSASYEQYF
J gene: TRBJ2-7
CDR3 length: 16
V gene: TRBV7-2

CDR3 protein: CASSRRFWGDDGEQFF
J gene: TRBJ2-1
CDR3 length: 16
V gene: TRBV9

CDR3 protein: CASSEPGWRSYEQYF
J gene: TRBJ2-7
CDR3 length: 15
V gene: TRBV10-2

CDR3 protein: CASSRTGSNQPQHF
J gene: TRBJ1-5
CDR3 length: 14
V gene: TRBV6-5

CDR3 protein: CAISGANNEQFF
J gene: TRBJ2-1
CDR3 length: 12
V gene: TRBV10-3

CDR3 protein: CASSKARTLSNQPQHF
J gene: TRBJ1-5
CDR3 length: 16
V gene: TRBV21-1

CDR3 protein: CASSLARRDKQFF
J gene: TRBJ2-1
CDR3 length: 13
V gene: TRBV7-2

CDR3 protein: CSDRVGETQYF
J gene: TRBJ2-5
CDR3 length: 11
V gene: TRBV29-1

CDR3 protein: CASSPDSGSNQPQHF
J gene: TRBJ1-5
CDR3 length: 15
V gene: TRBV18

CDR3 protein: CASSLGLALGENTQYF
J gene: TRBJ2-3
CDR3 length: 16
V gene: TRBV11-3

CDR3 protein: CASSDRDRGGYNEQFF
J gene: TRBJ2-1
CDR3 length: 16
V gene: TRBV10-1

CDR3 protein: CASSLGEPYEQYF
J gene: TRBJ2-7
CDR3 length: 13
V gene: TRBV28

CDR3 protein: CASSLTVYEQYF
J gene: TRBJ2-7
CDR3 length: 12
V gene: TRBV7-2

CDR3 protein: CASSFRTSGIGTDTQYF
J gene: TRBJ2-3
CDR3 length: 17
V gene: TRBV5-1

CDR3 protein: CASSAGTSGTGELFF
J gene: TRBJ2-2
CDR3 length: 15
V gene: TRBV5-1

CDR3 protein: CASSGGAARSYNEQFF
J gene: TRBJ2-1
CDR3 length: 16
V gene: TRBV28

CDR3 protein: CACPIRRIYGYTF
J gene: TRBJ1-2
CDR3 length: 13
V gene: TRBV30

CDR3 protein: CASSPGLAGASYEQYF
J gene: TRBJ2-7
CDR3 length: 16
V gene: TRBV7-3

CDR3 protein: CASSQPGQGTYEQYF
J gene: TRBJ2-7
CDR3 length: 15
V gene: TRBV14